A selection of T cell receptor beta chains follows, all from one sample in a study of response to subunit inactivated influenza vaccine. MiXCR, applied by TCRdb to the RT-PCR reads, yields one record per CDR3 protein. The sample holds fewer than 800,000 distinct CDR3 sequences, 15% to 19% seen once. Sequences were derived from PBMCs from blood, sampled about 12 days after vaccination. These receptors all come from a man in his fifties who received an inactivated influenza vaccine. CDR3s include the opening cysteine and the closing phenylalanine or tryptophan. Fields, in order: clone size, V gene, D gene, J gene, CDR3 DNA, CDR3 protein. The D gene is left open where the match is weak. A row's size may be missing; if present it is once, few, many or a size class.

clone size: NA
V gene: TRBV4-1
D gene: NA
J gene: TRBJ2-1
CDR3 DNA: TGCGCCAGCAGCCAGGAATACAATGAGCAGTTCTTC
CDR3 protein: CASSQEYNEQFF

clone size: few
V gene: TRBV14
D gene: NA
J gene: TRBJ2-1
CDR3 DNA: TGTGCCAGCAGCCAAGATTTGCTCGCACTCGAGCAGTTCTTC
CDR3 protein: CASSQDLLALEQFF

clone size: NA
V gene: TRBV7-2
D gene: TRBD1
J gene: TRBJ1-4
CDR3 DNA: TGTGCCAGCAGCTGGCAGGGGGCGGGTGAAAAACTGTTTTTT
CDR3 protein: CASSWQGAGEKLFF

clone size: NA
V gene: TRBV27
D gene: NA
J gene: TRBJ2-3
CDR3 DNA: TGTGCCAGCAGCCGCCTAGACGATACGCAGTATTTT
CDR3 protein: CASSRLDDTQYF

clone size: NA
V gene: TRBV5-1
D gene: TRBD2
J gene: TRBJ2-3
CDR3 DNA: TGCGCCAGCAGCCTTAGCGGGAGGGCGGGCACAGATACGCAGTATTTT
CDR3 protein: CASSLSGRAGTDTQYF

clone size: few
V gene: TRBV7-9
D gene: NA
J gene: TRBJ2-5
CDR3 DNA: TGTGCCAGCAGCTCGAAGCGGGTAGAGACCCAGTACTTC
CDR3 protein: CASSSKRVETQYF

clone size: many
V gene: TRBV14
D gene: NA
J gene: TRBJ2-7
CDR3 DNA: TGTGCCAGCAGTCCAACATGGACGGACTACGAGCAGTACTTC
CDR3 protein: CASSPTWTDYEQYF

clone size: NA
V gene: TRBV29-1
D gene: TRBD2
J gene: TRBJ2-1
CDR3 DNA: TGCAGCGTTGAAGTAACTAGCGGTATCCTACTCAATGAGCAGTTCTTC
CDR3 protein: CSVEVTSGILLNEQFF

clone size: NA
V gene: TRBV3-1
D gene: NA
J gene: TRBJ2-1
CDR3 DNA: TGTGCCAGCAGCCACCCCGGGGGGCACGAGCAGTTCTTC
CDR3 protein: CASSHPGGHEQFF

clone size: NA
V gene: TRBV1
D gene: NA
J gene: TRBJ2-7
CDR3 DNA: TGCACCAGCAGCCTGAGAGACTACGAGCAGTACTTC
CDR3 protein: CTSSLRDYEQYF

clone size: few
V gene: TRBV4-2
D gene: TRBD1
J gene: TRBJ1-6
CDR3 DNA: TGTGCCAGCAGCCAGGACAGGGGACGGAATTCACCCCTCCACTTT
CDR3 protein: CASSQDRGRNSPLHF

clone size: NA
V gene: TRBV5-6
D gene: NA
J gene: TRBJ1-1
CDR3 DNA: TGTGCCAGCAGCTTGAGGCAGGGACGATTGAACACTGAAGCTTTCTTT
CDR3 protein: CASSLRQGRLNTEAFF

clone size: NA
V gene: TRBV18
D gene: NA
J gene: TRBJ2-2
CDR3 DNA: TGTGCCAGCTCACCAGAGGGCGGGGATAACACCGGGGAGCTGTTTTTT
CDR3 protein: CASSPEGGDNTGELFF

clone size: few
V gene: TRBV14
D gene: TRBD2
J gene: TRBJ2-7
CDR3 DNA: TGTGCCAGCAGCCAAGCGCCGGGACTAGCGGGAATAGAGCAGTACTTC
CDR3 protein: CASSQAPGLAGIEQYF

clone size: many
V gene: TRBV12-3/TRBV12-4
D gene: NA
J gene: TRBJ2-4
CDR3 DNA: TGTGCCAGCAGTTTAGCCGTTGCGGGGGCCCGGGCCAAAAACATTCAGTACTTC
CDR3 protein: CASSLAVAGARAKNIQYF

clone size: many
V gene: TRBV29-1
D gene: NA
J gene: TRBJ1-2
CDR3 DNA: TGCAGCGTTGCTCTTAGTGGGTTGCCTGGCGGTGGCTACACCTTC
CDR3 protein: CSVALSGLPGGGYTF

clone size: few
V gene: TRBV15
D gene: TRBD1
J gene: TRBJ1-6
CDR3 DNA: TGTGCCACCAGGGGAGAACAGGGGGCAGGAAATTCACCCCTCCACTTT
CDR3 protein: CATRGEQGAGNSPLHF

clone size: NA
V gene: TRBV12-3/TRBV12-4
D gene: NA
J gene: TRBJ2-1
CDR3 DNA: TGTGCCAGCAGGCCGAGGGAAAAGGTTTACGTGGAGCAGTTCTTC
CDR3 protein: CASRPREKVYVEQFF

clone size: few
V gene: TRBV20-1
D gene: NA
J gene: TRBJ2-1
CDR3 DNA: TGCAGTGCTAGCCGATTTTCGGGCCACAATGAGCAGTTCTTC
CDR3 protein: CSASRFSGHNEQFF

clone size: NA
V gene: TRBV27
D gene: NA
J gene: TRBJ2-5
CDR3 DNA: TGTGCCAGCAGAGCCGGGACCTCCTGGGAGACCCAGTACTTC
CDR3 protein: CASRAGTSWETQYF

clone size: NA
V gene: TRBV11-3
D gene: TRBD1
J gene: TRBJ1-5
CDR3 DNA: TGTGCCAGCAGTGTTGACAGGGCCCATGTACAGCCCCAGCATTTT
CDR3 protein: CASSVDRAHVQPQHF

clone size: NA
V gene: TRBV4-1
D gene: TRBD2
J gene: TRBJ2-1
CDR3 DNA: TGCGCCAGCAGCCCGCGGGGGGCTGACTACAATGAGCAGTTCTTC
CDR3 protein: CASSPRGADYNEQFF

clone size: NA
V gene: TRBV7-9
D gene: TRBD2
J gene: TRBJ2-3
CDR3 DNA: TGTGCCAGCAGCTCGACTAGCGGGGGTAGTGATACGCAGTATTTT
CDR3 protein: CASSSTSGGSDTQYF

clone size: few
V gene: TRBV5-1
D gene: TRBD2
J gene: TRBJ2-1
CDR3 DNA: TGCGCCAGCAGCTTGGCTCTAGCGGGAGAGCAGTTCTTC
CDR3 protein: CASSLALAGEQFF

clone size: few
V gene: TRBV7-2
D gene: NA
J gene: TRBJ2-5
CDR3 DNA: TGTGCCAGCAGCTTAGCTGAGGTTGGGGAGACCCAGTACTTC
CDR3 protein: CASSLAEVGETQYF

clone size: few
V gene: TRBV4-3
D gene: NA
J gene: TRBJ2-3
CDR3 DNA: TGCGCCAGCAGCCAAGATATAGGACTGCGCACAGATACGCAGTATTTT
CDR3 protein: CASSQDIGLRTDTQYF

clone size: few
V gene: TRBV7-2
D gene: TRBD2
J gene: TRBJ2-3
CDR3 DNA: TGTGCCAGCAGCGGAGGACTAGCTAGCACAGATACGCAGTATTTT
CDR3 protein: CASSGGLASTDTQYF

clone size: NA
V gene: TRBV12-3/TRBV12-4
D gene: NA
J gene: TRBJ2-5
CDR3 DNA: TGTGCCAGCAGCATCGGAGGTGCTGGGGAGACCCAGTACTTC
CDR3 protein: CASSIGGAGETQYF

clone size: NA
V gene: TRBV10-3
D gene: TRBD1
J gene: TRBJ2-3
CDR3 DNA: TGTGCCATCAGTCGTTCTAAGACAGGGGGGGGCACAGATACGCAGTATTTT
CDR3 protein: CAISRSKTGGGTDTQYF

clone size: many
V gene: TRBV28
D gene: NA
J gene: TRBJ2-1
CDR3 DNA: TGTGCCAGCAGTTCCCCCCCCGGAGGCCTCAATGAGCAGTTCTTC
CDR3 protein: CASSSPPGGLNEQFF

clone size: many
V gene: TRBV12-3/TRBV12-4
D gene: TRBD1
J gene: TRBJ2-1
CDR3 DNA: TGTGCCAGCAGAAGAATACAGGGGGCTGAGCAGTTCTTC
CDR3 protein: CASRRIQGAEQFF

clone size: NA
V gene: TRBV4-1
D gene: NA
J gene: TRBJ1-6
CDR3 DNA: TGCGCCAGCAGCCTTTTCGTCGCCTATAATTCACCCCTCCACTTT
CDR3 protein: CASSLFVAYNSPLHF

clone size: NA
V gene: TRBV12-3/TRBV12-4
D gene: TRBD2
J gene: TRBJ2-2
CDR3 DNA: TGTGCCAGCACCTTAGCGGGGGTGGCCGGGGAGCTGTTTTTT
CDR3 protein: CASTLAGVAGELFF

clone size: many
V gene: TRBV15
D gene: NA
J gene: TRBJ2-5
CDR3 DNA: TGTGCCACCAGCAGAGATATTGGGGTGCGTACCCGACAAGAGACCCAGTACTTC
CDR3 protein: CATSRDIGVRTRQETQYF

clone size: NA
V gene: TRBV29-1
D gene: TRBD1
J gene: TRBJ1-2
CDR3 DNA: TGCAGCGTTCGCCGACAGGGAGCTAACTATGGCTACACCTTC
CDR3 protein: CSVRRQGANYGYTF

clone size: NA
V gene: TRBV5-6
D gene: NA
J gene: TRBJ1-5
CDR3 DNA: TGTGCTAGCAGCTTTAACTCGGGTAGCCGGGGACCCCAGCATTTT
CDR3 protein: CASSFNSGSRGPQHF

clone size: NA
V gene: TRBV10-3
D gene: NA
J gene: TRBJ2-1
CDR3 DNA: TGTGCCATCAGTGTCTCAGGGGTCCCCGAGCAGTTCTTC
CDR3 protein: CAISVSGVPEQFF

clone size: NA
V gene: TRBV11-2
D gene: NA
J gene: TRBJ2-2
CDR3 DNA: TGTGCCAGCAGCTTTCAGGCGGCCGGGGAGCTGTTTTTT
CDR3 protein: CASSFQAAGELFF

clone size: NA
V gene: TRBV2
D gene: TRBD2
J gene: TRBJ2-2
CDR3 DNA: TGTGCCAGCAGAGGACTAGCGGACACCGGGGAGCTGTTTTTT
CDR3 protein: CASRGLADTGELFF

clone size: NA
V gene: TRBV5-1
D gene: TRBD2
J gene: TRBJ2-2
CDR3 DNA: TGCGCCAGCAGCTTGGGACTAGCGGGGATTGGCACCGGGGAGCTGTTTTTT
CDR3 protein: CASSLGLAGIGTGELFF

clone size: NA
V gene: TRBV6-5
D gene: NA
J gene: TRBJ2-4
CDR3 DNA: TGTGCCAGCAGTTACTCGAATTCCTTTTCCAAAAACATTCAGTACTTC
CDR3 protein: CASSYSNSFSKNIQYF

clone size: NA
V gene: TRBV2
D gene: NA
J gene: TRBJ2-5
CDR3 DNA: TGTGCCAGCATGAGGGACCTCCAAGAGACCCAGTACTTC
CDR3 protein: CASMRDLQETQYF

clone size: NA
V gene: TRBV4-2
D gene: TRBD1
J gene: TRBJ2-7
CDR3 DNA: TGTGCCAGCAGCCACTCAGGGGGACAGGGGTTCTACGAGCAGTACTTC
CDR3 protein: CASSHSGGQGFYEQYF

clone size: few
V gene: TRBV7-9
D gene: NA
J gene: TRBJ1-1
CDR3 DNA: TGTGCCAGCAGCGGCATTGGTAGGACTTTCTTT
CDR3 protein: CASSGIGRTFF

clone size: NA
V gene: TRBV7-2
D gene: NA
J gene: TRBJ1-1
CDR3 DNA: TGTGCCAGCAGCTTACCGGGACGGATGAACACTGAAGCTTTCTTT
CDR3 protein: CASSLPGRMNTEAFF

clone size: many
V gene: TRBV7-2
D gene: NA
J gene: TRBJ2-2
CDR3 DNA: TGTGCCAGCAGCTTCAGAAGCACCGGGGAGCTGTTTTTT
CDR3 protein: CASSFRSTGELFF

clone size: NA
V gene: TRBV3-1
D gene: TRBD1
J gene: TRBJ2-2
CDR3 DNA: TGTGCCAGCAGCAGACAGGGGGCCGGTGGGAACACCGGGGAGCTGTTTTTT
CDR3 protein: CASSRQGAGGNTGELFF

clone size: NA
V gene: TRBV6-2/TRBV6-3
D gene: NA
J gene: TRBJ1-5
CDR3 DNA: TGTGCCGCCGGGACATTTAGCAATCAGCCCCAGCATTTT
CDR3 protein: CAAGTFSNQPQHF

clone size: many
V gene: TRBV5-8
D gene: TRBD1
J gene: TRBJ2-5
CDR3 DNA: TGTGCCAGCAGCACTTTAGGGACAGGGAAGGGGACCCAGTACTTC
CDR3 protein: CASSTLGTGKGTQYF

clone size: NA
V gene: TRBV7-9
D gene: TRBD1
J gene: TRBJ2-7
CDR3 DNA: TGTGCCAGCAGCCGACCGGACAGGGGAGGCTACGAGCAGTACTTC
CDR3 protein: CASSRPDRGGYEQYF

clone size: NA
V gene: TRBV7-2
D gene: NA
J gene: TRBJ2-3
CDR3 DNA: TGTGCCAGCAGCAAGACAGGTCCCCGCACAGATACGCAGTATTTT
CDR3 protein: CASSKTGPRTDTQYF